The TCR beta chain described here comes from a study of T cell responses to AZD1222 COVID-19 vaccine. Study results and caveats: Repertoires were sampled only after the peak T cell response. The sample set comprised mostly white British donors with more females, and clonal diversity was possibly underestimated. The study identified only six AZD1222 recipients as seropositive at baseline.

The data were produced by immunoSEQ multiplex PCR, yet TCRdb's version contains in-frame clones alone and is incomplete. The sample consists of fewer than 150,000 clones, 70% to 90% of them appearing once. As regards this clone: Its antigen is currently unknown.

After removal of 9 bases from V and 8 bases from J, the junction contained 19 bases not matched to a gene. The germline V gene has CDR1 LNHDA and CDR2 SQIVND (reference sequence). CDR3 length: 16 residues. The J gene is TRBJ1-2, the V gene TRBV19, with 9 nucleotides matching TRBD1. The source material was peripheral blood, sampled 28 days after the second AZD1222 dose. The receptor was derived from an adult who received the AZD1222 COVID-19 vaccine. The CDR3 coding sequence is TGTGCCAGCTGGCTCCCACGGGACAGGGTACATGACGGCTACACCTTC. Amino acids: CASWLPRDRVHDGYTF.